This is a list of T cell receptor beta chains from one sample in a study of neurological immune-mediated disorders. TCRdb ran MiXCR on the 5' RACE reads and lists one entry per CDR3 protein. The sample has over 55,000 distinct CDR3 sequences, more than 9.5% seen once. The sequencing input was PBMCs. Every receptor here comes from a man aged 30-40 years in good health. Both conserved end residues are part of each CDR3. A D gene is named only where the DNA matches it firmly. Rows give clone size only sometimes, using once, few, many, or a class for an expanded clone.

CDR3,DNA,D,length,V,J,size
CAISSPDEQYF,TGTGCCATCAGTAGTCCGGACGAGCAGTACTTC,NA,11,TRBV10-3,TRBJ2-7,few
CASSSRGEGGEQYF,TGTGCCAGCAGCTCCCGCGGTGAGGGCGGCGAGCAGTACTTC,NA,14,TRBV7-8,TRBJ2-7,many
CSVEGSASTDTQYF,TGCAGCGTTGAAGGGTCTGCCAGCACAGATACGCAGTATTTT,NA,14,TRBV29-1,TRBJ2-3,many
CASSQGVNQPQHF,TGTGCCAGCAGTCAGGGGGTAAATCAGCCCCAGCATTTT,TRBD1,13,TRBV12-3/TRBV12-4,TRBJ1-5,many
CASSSPGGAPNYGYTF,TGTGCCAGCAGTTCGCCCGGGGGGGCCCCTAACTATGGCTACACCTTC,NA,16,TRBV28,TRBJ1-2,many
CASREGTSSTGELFF,TGTGCCAGCAGAGAGGGGACTAGCTCGACCGGGGAGCTGTTTTTT,TRBD2,15,TRBV28,TRBJ2-2,few
CASSPWGGQPQHF,TGCGCCAGCAGCCCCTGGGGAGGTCAGCCCCAGCATTTT,NA,13,TRBV5-1,TRBJ1-5,many
CASSLTGSGIYEQYF,TGTGCCAGCAGCTTAACTGGTAGCGGGATATACGAGCAGTACTTC,TRBD2,15,TRBV7-3,TRBJ2-7,many
CSARRTEQETQYF,TGCAGTGCTAGGAGGACAGAACAAGAGACCCAGTACTTC,NA,13,TRBV20-1,TRBJ2-5,NA
CASSLIHLSNEQFF,TGTGCCAGCAGTTTAATCCACTTATCCAATGAGCAGTTCTTC,NA,14,TRBV28,TRBJ2-1,many
CSVEDTGVPLNEQYF,TGCAGCGTTGAAGATACAGGGGTACCGTTGAACGAGCAGTACTTC,TRBD1,15,TRBV29-1,TRBJ2-7,NA
CASSQVLNEQYF,TGTGCCAGCAGCCAAGTGTTGAACGAGCAGTACTTC,NA,12,TRBV3-1,TRBJ2-7,many
CAISVGTDQETQYF,TGTGCCATCAGTGTCGGGACAGACCAAGAGACCCAGTACTTC,TRBD1,14,TRBV10-3,TRBJ2-5,many
CAISDSDTQYF,TGTGCCATCAGTGATTCAGATACGCAGTATTTT,NA,11,TRBV10-3,TRBJ2-3,many
CASSLVSPGKQFF,TGTGCCAGCAGCTTGGTTTCTCCGGGGAAGCAGTTCTTC,NA,13,TRBV5-6,TRBJ2-1,many
CASSPRQGRLGSPYNSPLHF,TGTGCCAGCAGCCCTAGGCAGGGACGTCTGGGGTCCCCCTATAATTCACCCCTCCACTTT,NA,20,TRBV28,TRBJ1-6,many
CSVRSQFDEQYF,TGCAGCGTTAGATCCCAGTTCGACGAGCAGTACTTC,NA,12,TRBV29-1,TRBJ2-7,many
CASSEGRLVVAFF,TGTGCCAGCAGTGAAGGCAGACTCGTGGTTGCGTTCTTC,NA,13,TRBV2,TRBJ2-1,many
CAISESLDTVNEQFF,TGTGCCATCAGTGAGTCACTGGACACCGTCAATGAGCAGTTCTTC,NA,15,TRBV10-3,TRBJ2-1,many
CASSLGDPGQGHQPQHF,TGCGCCAGCAGCTTGGGGGATCCGGGACAGGGTCATCAGCCCCAGCATTTT,TRBD1,17,TRBV5-1,TRBJ1-5,many
CAISDQYEQYF,TGTGCCATCAGTGACCAATACGAGCAGTACTTC,NA,11,TRBV10-3,TRBJ2-7,many
CASSQGLDSGNQPQHF,TGCGCCAGCAGCCAAGGGTTGGACAGTGGCAATCAGCCCCAGCATTTT,NA,16,TRBV4-1,TRBJ1-5,many
CASNPGSRGGELYEQYF,TGTGCCAGCAACCCGGGCAGCAGAGGTGGGGAGCTCTACGAGCAGTACTTC,NA,17,TRBV6-6,TRBJ2-7,many
CASSFPGGQGNGANVLTF,TGTGCCAGCAGCTTTCCGGGGGGACAGGGGAACGGGGCCAACGTCCTGACTTTC,TRBD1,18,TRBV7-2,TRBJ2-6,many
CASSFQETQYF,TGCGCCAGCAGCTTCCAAGAGACCCAGTACTTC,NA,11,TRBV5-1,TRBJ2-5,many
CASSQDTGPWDEQFF,TGTGCCAGCAGCCAAGATACGGGTCCGTGGGATGAGCAGTTCTTC,NA,15,TRBV14,TRBJ2-1,many
CSVFGLAGGSDEQYF,TGCAGCGTTTTCGGACTAGCGGGAGGTAGCGACGAGCAGTACTTC,TRBD2,15,TRBV29-1,TRBJ2-7,many
CASSLTTGSNQPQHF,TGTGCCAGCAGCTTAACGACAGGTTCAAATCAGCCCCAGCATTTT,NA,15,TRBV7-2,TRBJ1-5,many
CASSPHTGNEQFF,TGTGCCAGCAGTCCCCACACGGGGAATGAGCAGTTCTTC,NA,13,TRBV12-3/TRBV12-4,TRBJ2-1,many
CSARGASGRGDEQFF,TGCAGTGCTCGCGGCGCTAGCGGGAGAGGCGATGAGCAGTTCTTC,TRBD2,15,TRBV20-1,TRBJ2-1,many
CASGRPGQGPMNTEAFF,TGTGCTAGTGGCCGTCCGGGACAGGGCCCGATGAACACTGAAGCTTTCTTT,TRBD1,17,TRBV12-5,TRBJ1-1,NA
CASTLRQGDTGELFF,TGTGCCAGCACCTTGCGGCAGGGGGACACCGGGGAGCTGTTTTTT,TRBD1,15,TRBV12-3/TRBV12-4,TRBJ2-2,many
CASSLPSGNYEQYF,TGTGCCAGCAGCTTACCTAGCGGGAACTACGAGCAGTACTTC,TRBD2,14,TRBV7-9,TRBJ2-7,many
CASSPGQGFNEQFF,TGCGCCAGCAGCCCGGGACAGGGCTTCAATGAGCAGTTCTTC,TRBD1,14,TRBV10-2,TRBJ2-1,many
CASRDDRGALQPQHF,TGTGCCAGCAGGGACGACAGGGGAGCCCTCCAGCCCCAGCATTTT,TRBD1,15,TRBV28,TRBJ1-5,many
CASSFGANTEAFF,TGTGCCAGCAGCTTCGGGGCGAACACTGAAGCTTTCTTT,NA,13,TRBV7-2,TRBJ1-1,many
CASSPQGGYEQYF,TGTGCCAGCAGCCCACAGGGCGGGTACGAGCAGTACTTC,NA,13,TRBV14,TRBJ2-7,many